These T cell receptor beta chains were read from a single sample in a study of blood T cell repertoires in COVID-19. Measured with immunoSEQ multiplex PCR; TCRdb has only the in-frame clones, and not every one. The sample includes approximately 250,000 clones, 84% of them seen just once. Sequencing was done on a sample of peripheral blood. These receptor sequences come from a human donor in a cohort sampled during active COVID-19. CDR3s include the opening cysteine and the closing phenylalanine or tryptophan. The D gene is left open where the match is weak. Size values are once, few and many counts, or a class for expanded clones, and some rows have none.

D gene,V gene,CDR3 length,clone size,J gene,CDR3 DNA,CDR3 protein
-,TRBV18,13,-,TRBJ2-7,TGTGCCAGCTCACCCATTCTTAGCGGCGAGCAGTACTTC,CASSPILSGEQYF
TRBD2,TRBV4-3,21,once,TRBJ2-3,TGCGCCAGCAGCCCCTCCCCTTTCGGTAGCGGGGGGGCCCGGTTGACAGATACGCAGTATTTT,CASSPSPFGSGGARLTDTQYF
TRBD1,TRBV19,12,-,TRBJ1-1,TGTGCCAGTAGTATACGACAGGGGAAAGCTTTCTTT,CASSIRQGKAFF
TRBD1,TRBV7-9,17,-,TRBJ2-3,TGTGCCAGCAGCTTGGGACAGGGGTATGATAGCACAGATACGCAGTATTTT,CASSLGQGYDSTDTQYF
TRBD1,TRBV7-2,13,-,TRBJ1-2,TGTGCCAGCAGCTTAGCACAGGGGCTAGGCTACACCTTC,CASSLAQGLGYTF
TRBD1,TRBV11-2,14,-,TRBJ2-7,TGTGCCAGCAGATACGACAGGGGGTACTACGAGCAGTACTTC,CASRYDRGYYEQYF
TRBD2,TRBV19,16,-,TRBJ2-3,TGTGCCAGTAGTATATGGCCAGCGGGAGGCACAGATACGCAGTATTTT,CASSIWPAGGTDTQYF
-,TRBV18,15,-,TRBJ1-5,TGTGCCAGCTCCGCGGACTCAGGGGCTTTCCAGCCCCAGCATTTT,CASSADSGAFQPQHF
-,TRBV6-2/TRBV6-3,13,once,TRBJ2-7,TGTGCCAGCAGTGACCCCGGGAGCTACGAGCAGTACTTC,CASSDPGSYEQYF
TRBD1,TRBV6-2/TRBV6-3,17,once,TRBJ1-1,TGTGCCAGCAGTTACGGTCAGGGGGCAGGAGTGGGAACTGAAGCTTTCTTT,CASSYGQGAGVGTEAFF
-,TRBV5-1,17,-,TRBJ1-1,TGCGCCAGCAGCCGAACGTCAGGGGCCGCAGAGAACACTGAAGCTTTCTTT,CASSRTSGAAENTEAFF
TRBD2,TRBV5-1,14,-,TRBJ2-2,TGCGCCAGCAGTTTGATAGCGGGCACCGGGGAGCTGTTTTTT,CASSLIAGTGELFF